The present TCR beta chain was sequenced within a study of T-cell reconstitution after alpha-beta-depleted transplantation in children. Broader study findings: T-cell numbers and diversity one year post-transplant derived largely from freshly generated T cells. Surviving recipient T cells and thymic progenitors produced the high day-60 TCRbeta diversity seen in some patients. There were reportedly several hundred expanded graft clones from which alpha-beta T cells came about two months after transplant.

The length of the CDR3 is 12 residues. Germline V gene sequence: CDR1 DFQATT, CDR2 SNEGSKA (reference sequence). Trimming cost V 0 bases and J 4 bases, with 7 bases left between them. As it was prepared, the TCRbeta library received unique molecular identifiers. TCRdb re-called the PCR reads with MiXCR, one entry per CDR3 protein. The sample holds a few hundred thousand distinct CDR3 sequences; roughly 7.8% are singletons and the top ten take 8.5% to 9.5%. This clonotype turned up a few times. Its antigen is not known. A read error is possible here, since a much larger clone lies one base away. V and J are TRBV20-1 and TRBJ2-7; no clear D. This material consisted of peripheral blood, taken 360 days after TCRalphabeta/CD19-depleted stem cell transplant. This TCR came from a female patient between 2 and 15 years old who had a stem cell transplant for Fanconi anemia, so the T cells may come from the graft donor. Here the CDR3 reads CSARDTIYEQYF. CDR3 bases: TGCAGTGCTAGAGATACGATATACGAGCAGTACTTC.